The table lists the clone carrying this T cell receptor (beta chain) with a few counts. The data are from a study of blood T cells in healthy people across ages. With a J-beta primer mix and a sample-barcoded 5' primer, a second PCR ran 7 to 11 cycles. TCRdb processed the 5' RACE reads anew with MiXCR; each CDR3 protein has one entry. The repertoire holds around 1,000,000 distinct CDR3 sequences, with around 27% as singletons. Germline V CDR1 and CDR2: SGHTA, FQGNSA. The V gene end was trimmed by 5 bases and the J gene end by 3 bases; junction bases not matched to a gene: 6. The CDR3 length is 15 residues. A further study also used this sample, focusing on T cells of mothers and their children. That work states: The extracted RNA was employed in its entirety for cDNA synthesis, at roughly 1.5 ug per 15 ul.

The sample comprised blood. This chain uses TRBV7-2 with TRBJ2-7; 11 positions match TRBD1. This receptor was identified in a girl aged 2 to 9 in good health. CDR3 coding DNA: TGTGCCAGCAGCGAAGGGACAGGGGGTGGCTACGAGCAGTACTTC. Translation gives CASSEGTGGGYEQYF.